Following are 7 T cell receptor beta chains from one sample sequenced in a study of technical replicates of blood from a handful of donors. The assay was immunoSEQ multiplex PCR, and TCRdb's table has in-frame clones only and misses some. This table has some 90,000 clones, around 95% appearing once. The sequencing sample was made of T cells isolated from PBMCs. These TCRs come from a human donor in good health.

This clone was picked up a small number of times. J is TRBJ2-1 and V is TRBV7-9; 7 positions agree with TRBD1. Trimming removed 3 bases from V and 5 bases from J; junction bases left unmatched: 13. The CDR3 has 17 amino acids. From germline, CDR1 is SEHNR and CDR2 FQNEAQ (reference sequence). As DNA, the CDR3 is TGTGCCAGCAGCTTCAGAGACAGGGTGATTATTGACAATGAGCAGTTCTTC. It encodes CASSFRDRVIIDNEQFF.

This chain links TRBV4-2 with TRBJ1-2, with D maybe TRBD1 (5 bases). The CDR3 totals 13 residues. With 2 bases removed from V and 5 bases from J, the gap between germline ends came to 9 bases. From germline, CDR1 is LGHNA and CDR2 YNFKEQ. CDR3 DNA sequence: TGTGCCAGCAGCCAACTCACAGGTTATGGCTACACCTTC. This codes for CASSQLTGYGYTF.

The rearrangement links TRBV14 to TRBJ2-2; a possible D gene is TRBD1 (6 bases). The CDR3 contains 14 residues. With 3 bases removed from V and 6 bases from J, the gap between germline ends came to 11 bases. Germline CDR1 reads SGHDN; CDR2 reads FVKESK. The CDR3 nucleotides read TGTGCCAGCAGCCACCACCCAGGGGCCGGGGAGCTGTTTTTT. It yields the protein CASSHHPGAGELFF.

The chain joins TRBV7-9 to TRBJ2-5; 8 nucleotides line up with TRBD2. Trimming took 0 bases from V and 5 from J; bases not matched to a gene: 14. The V gene's germline CDR1 is SEHNR and CDR2 FQNEAQ (reference sequence). The CDR3 has 18 amino acids. CDR3 nucleotides: TGTGCCAGCAGCTTAGCGCTATCGGGAGGGACCCCTCGGGAGACCCAGTACTTC. Its protein is CASSLALSGGTPRETQYF.

This clone was counted once. The chain couples TRBV29-1 to TRBJ2-1, with TRBD2 matching over 8 bases. Germline V gives CDR1 SQVTM, CDR2 ANQGSEA. V was clipped by 6 bases and J by 5 bases; unmatched bases: 9. The CDR3 loop spans 14 amino acids. The CDR3 region has the DNA TGCAGCGTAAGGAAGCGGGAGATCCACAATGAGCAGTTCTTC. It yields the protein CSVRKREIHNEQFF.

The rearrangement uses TRBV11-2 and TRBJ2-2; D perhaps matches TRBD1 (6 bases). The V end lost 7 bases, the J end lost 8 bases, and 11 bases lay between the germline ends. The CDR3 totals 12 residues. Germline V lookup: CDR1 SGHAT, CDR2 FQNNGV. The CDR3 region is CASIEQGGELFF. The CDR3 DNA reads TGTGCCAGCATCGAACAGGGAGGGGAGCTGTTTTTT.

The chain employs TRBV7-2 and TRBJ2-3; TRBD2 aligns across 10 bases. CDR1 and CDR2 (germline): SGHTA, FQGNSA. The junction had 6 bases not matched to a gene; V was cut back by 4 bases and J by 5 bases. CDR3 length: 15 residues. Written as DNA, the CDR3 is TGTGCCAGCAGCTACCTAGCGGGAGTTAGAGATACGCAGTATTTT. This sequence encodes CASSYLAGVRDTQYF.